The 14 T cell receptor beta chains given below trace back to one sample, sequenced in a study of blood T cell repertoires in COVID-19. The repertoire was sequenced with immunoSEQ multiplex PCR; TCRdb's copy has only in-frame clones and lacks some. The sample yields some 49,000 clones, 65% to 90% seen once. What was sequenced was peripheral blood. These TCRs come from an elderly woman with COVID-19, enrolled during active disease.

The chain's CDR3 is CASWDRVDDEQFF. The DNA of the CDR3 is TGTGCCAGTTGGGACAGGGTTGACGATGAGCAGTTCTTC. This chain links TRBV19 with TRBJ2-1; TRBD1 aligns across 9 bases. The CDR3 sequence is 13 residues long. Trimming removed 8 bases from V and 8 bases from J; junction bases left unmatched: 7. The V gene's germline CDR1 is LNHDA and CDR2 SQIVND (reference sequence).

The chain joins TRBV3-1 (or the pseudogene TRBV3-2) to TRBJ2-2; 9 bases match TRBD2. The CDR3 is 18 residues long. In germline, CDR1 is LGHDT, CDR2 YNNKEL (reference sequence). V dropped 1 base and J dropped 7; count of bases not matched to a gene: 13. This CDR3 is CASSQVGPGTSFNGELFF. As DNA, the CDR3 is TGTGCCAGCAGCCAAGTTGGGCCCGGGACTAGCTTTAACGGGGAGCTGTTTTTT.

The chain joins TRBV4-2 to TRBJ2-5; possibly TRBD2 for D (5 bases). The V gene's germline CDR1 is LGHNA and CDR2 YNFKEQ. The CDR3 has 16 residues. The V gene lost 4 bases and the J gene lost 2 bases, with 17 bases spanning the gap. This CDR3 is CASSLRVGLSQETQYF. CDR3 nucleotides: TGTGCCAGCAGCCTCCGAGTCGGACTGTCGCAAGAGACCCAGTACTTC.

In its sample, this clone was seen a few times. The CDR3 reads CASRHKTAGHSGELFF. The DNA of the CDR3 is TGTGCCAGCAGGCACAAAACGGCTGGACATTCCGGGGAGCTGTTTTTT. The rearrangement uses TRBV7-4 and TRBJ2-2; maybe TRBD1 (5 bases). CDR1 is SGHVT, CDR2 SQSDAQ, per germline. The CDR3 runs to 16 residues. Trimming removed 6 bases at V and 6 bases at J, with 20 bases between.

The V call is TRBV9, the J call TRBJ2-7, with D tentatively TRBD1 (5 bases). CDR1 and CDR2 from the germline V gene are SGDLS and YYNGEE. CDR3 length: 14 residues. V gave up 3 bases and J gave up 4 bases, with 14 bases separating them. The CDR3 DNA reads as TGTGCCAGCAGCGGGGGCCCGACTTCTTACGAGCAGTACTTC. Translated: CASSGGPTSYEQYF.

The rearrangement uses TRBV3-1 (or the pseudogene TRBV3-2) and TRBJ1-1; D may be TRBD1 (6 bases). Trimming pared 0 bases from V and 9 bases from J, leaving 8 bases between. CDR1 and CDR2 from the germline V gene are LGHDT and YNNKEL (reference sequence). CDR3 length: 12 amino acids. The CDR3 bases are TGTGCCAGCAGCCAAGAAACAGGGAAAGCTTTCTTT. Amino acid sequence: CASSQETGKAFF.

The V and J genes are TRBV11-2 and TRBJ2-1; tentative D call: TRBD2 (6 bases). The ends were cut back, 1 base at V and 12 bases at J, with 7 bases in the middle. Germline CDR1 reads SGHAT; CDR2 reads FQNNGV. This CDR3 region has 11 residues. The CDR3 DNA reads TGTGCCAGCAGCTTAGGTAGCGGGCAGTTCTTC. The encoded protein is CASSLGSGQFF.

The chain has TRBV27 and TRBJ2-7, with 7 bases fitting TRBD2. Unmatched junction bases numbered 6, after V lost 5 bases and J lost 2 bases. The CDR3 is 14 amino acids. Germline V CDR1 and CDR2: MNHEY, SMNVEV (reference sequence). CDR3 sequence (DNA): TGTGCCAGCAGTAGATCGGCGGGAGCCTACGAGCAGTACTTC. The encoded protein is CASSRSAGAYEQYF.

By share, this clone counts as medium-sized. This chain links TRBV5-1 with TRBJ2-1; 9 positions agree with TRBD2. CDR1 SGHRS and CDR2 YFSETQ come from the germline V gene. V lost 4 bases, J lost 4 bases, and 6 bases stayed unmatched. This CDR3 has 15 amino acids. This chain's CDR3 is CASSQAGGPYNEQFF. CDR3 in DNA: TGCGCCAGCAGCCAAGCGGGAGGACCTTACAATGAGCAGTTCTTC.

The chain carries TRBV7-8 and TRBJ1-6; the D gene is possibly TRBD1 (5 bases). V was pared by 4 bases and J by 9 bases, with 10 bases between. CDR1 is SGHVS, CDR2 FQNEAQ, per germline. This CDR3 is 13 amino acids long. The CDR3 is CASSSQGVSPLHF. CDR3 in DNA: TGTGCCAGCAGCTCACAAGGGGTTTCACCCCTCCACTTT.

V and J are TRBV29-1 and TRBJ2-1; 12 nucleotides match TRBD2. CDR1 and CDR2 from the germline V gene are SQVTM and ANQGSEA. This CDR3 has 17 residues. The J segment lost 4 bases and the V segment lost 2 bases, leaving 9 bases of the junction unmatched. CDR3 in amino acids: CSVETSGLAGSYNEQFF. The CDR3, as DNA: TGCAGCGTTGAAACGAGCGGACTAGCGGGGAGTTACAATGAGCAGTTCTTC.

The chain joins TRBV6-2 or TRBV6-3 to TRBJ2-7; the D is unclear. Germline lookup yields CDR1 MNHEY and CDR2 SVGEGT. The CDR3 totals 13 residues. V was pared by 5 bases and J by 6 bases, with 14 bases between. The CDR3 region has the DNA TGTGCCAGCAGTCAGAATCTAGTTGGCGAGCAGTACTTC. Its protein product is CASSQNLVGEQYF.

V gene TRBV4-1 combines with J gene TRBJ1-5; the D is unclear. The CDR3 is 14 amino acids. The germline V gene encodes CDR1 MGHRA and CDR2 YSYEKL. V gave up 4 bases and J gave up 5 bases, with 12 bases separating them. CDR3 region: CASSRGSGDQPQHF. As DNA, the CDR3 is TGCGCCAGCAGCCGTGGGAGCGGGGATCAGCCCCAGCATTTT.

J is TRBJ2-7 and V is TRBV6-5, with a tentative D call TRBD1 (6 bases). Per germline, CDR1 MNHEY and CDR2 SVGAGI. This CDR3 contains 14 residues. V lost 2 bases, J lost 3 bases, and 11 bases lay in between. CDR3 sequence (DNA): TGTGCCAGCAGTTACAATTTCAGGGGCTACGAGCAGTACTTC. Translating gives CASSYNFRGYEQYF.